The 13 T cell receptor beta chains given below trace back to one sample, sequenced in a study of blood T cell repertoires in COVID-19. The method was immunoSEQ multiplex PCR; TCRdb's version includes in-frame clones alone and lacks a portion of them. Among fewer than 350,000 clones listed, more than 85% were seen once. Sequenced: PBMCs or T cells enriched from blood (not recorded which). Receptors were obtained from a man aged 35 to 55 who had been exposed to COVID-19.

The chain links TRBV28 to TRBJ2-7; possibly TRBD1 for D (5 bases). Trimming took off 6 bases at V and 3 bases at J, with 9 bases between the two ends. Germline V gene data show CDR1 as MDHEN and CDR2 as SYDVKM. The CDR3 extends over 12 amino acids. The DNA of the CDR3 is TGTGCCAGCAGGGCAGGGAACTACGAGCAGTACTTC. Protein sequence: CASRAGNYEQYF.

There are a few counts of this clone. The chain recombines TRBV12-3 or TRBV12-4 with TRBJ2-7; tentative D call: TRBD1 (5 bases). With 3 bases removed from V and 4 bases from J, the gap between germline ends came to 7 bases. The CDR3 runs 12 residues. The CDR3: CASSLGLYEQYF. The CDR3 DNA is TGTGCCAGCAGTTTGGGGCTTTACGAGCAGTACTTC.

Remarks on this clone: The same CDR3 is also encoded by other DNA sequences in this sample. The rearrangement links TRBV28 to TRBJ1-3; no clear D gene. Between the trimmed V and J ends, which lost 3 bases and 4 bases, there was a span of 10 bases. CDR1 and CDR2 from the germline V gene are MDHEN and SYDVKM. The CDR3 is made up of 14 amino acids. The CDR3: CASSFGTVGNTIYF. Here the CDR3 DNA reads TGTGCCAGCAGTTTTGGAACAGTCGGAAACACCATATATTTT. Full variable domain (rest looked up from reference TRBV28 and TRBJ1-3): DVKVTQSSRYLVKRTGEKVFLECVQDMDHENMFWYRQDPGLGLRLIYFSYDVKMKEKGDIPEGYSVSREKKERFSLILESASTNQTSMYLCASSFGTVGNTIYFGEGSWLTVV.

The V call is TRBV27, the J call TRBJ2-5; D gene ambiguous. Germline V gene data show CDR1 as MNHEY and CDR2 as SMNVEV (reference sequence). CDR3 size: 12 residues. V was clipped by 6 bases and J by 2 bases, with 7 bases between them. Written as DNA, the CDR3 is TGTGCCAGCAGCCTAAATCAAGAGACCCAGTACTTC. Protein: CASSLNQETQYF.

V gene TRBV27 combines with J gene TRBJ1-2, with 7 bases matching TRBD1. J lost 2 bases, V lost 1 base, and 10 bases had no gene match. The CDR3 covers 17 residues. From germline, CDR1 is MNHEY and CDR2 SMNVEV (reference sequence). The CDR3 sequence: CASSLYFARTGNYGYTF. DNA for the CDR3: TGTGCCAGCAGTTTATATTTCGCGAGGACAGGAAACTATGGCTACACCTTC.

The chain uses TRBV10-3 and TRBJ2-3, with TRBD1 matching over 7 bases. The CDR3 is made up of 16 amino acids. Trimming at V came to 5 bases and at J to 0 bases, leaving 8 bases not matched to a gene. Germline V gives CDR1 ENHRY, CDR2 SYGVKD. CDR3 nucleotides: TGTGCCATCAGTACCTCCGGGACAGAGAGCACAGATACGCAGTATTTT. This sequence encodes CAISTSGTESTDTQYF.

This clone was seen once. V gene TRBV28 combines with J gene TRBJ1-2, with D possibly matching TRBD1 (6 bases). This CDR3 spans 13 amino acids. Trimming left V 5 bases short and J 4 bases short, with 11 bases between. The V gene's germline CDR1 is MDHEN and CDR2 SYDVKM. CDR3 loop: CASSQTGFYGYTF. CDR3 nucleotide sequence: TGTGCCAGCAGTCAAACAGGGTTCTATGGCTACACCTTC.

This chain connects TRBV28 to TRBJ1-1; no firm D call. The germline V gene encodes CDR1 MDHEN and CDR2 SYDVKM. The CDR3 is made up of 11 amino acids. Deletions cut 3 bases from V and 5 bases from J, with 4 bases between. CDR3 sequence (DNA): TGTGCCAGCAGTTTCCGGACTGAAGCTTTCTTT. Translation: CASSFRTEAFF.

The chain combines TRBV19 with TRBJ1-5; weak D call: TRBD1 (5 bases). This CDR3 spans 13 amino acids. The ends were cut back, 6 bases at V and 6 bases at J, with 12 bases in the middle. The V gene's germline CDR1 is LNHDA and CDR2 SQIVND (reference sequence). This CDR3 reads CASRPGFFQPQHF. Here the CDR3 DNA reads TGTGCCAGTAGACCAGGGTTTTTTCAGCCCCAGCATTTT.

The V call is TRBV12-3 or TRBV12-4, the J call TRBJ1-5; D remains ambiguous. Trimming took 0 bases from V and 9 from J, leaving 6 bases between them. The CDR3 is 12 amino acids. The CDR3 loop reads CASSLAVPPQHF. In DNA form, the CDR3 reads TGTGCCAGCAGTTTAGCCGTCCCGCCCCAGCATTTT.

The CDR3 nucleotides are TGTGCCAGCAGCTACACGGGACTAGCGGGAGATGAGCAGTTCTTC. It yields the protein CASSYTGLAGDEQFF. This chain joins TRBV7-3 and TRBJ2-1, with 14 positions matching TRBD2. Germline assignment: CDR1 SGHTA and CDR2 FQGTGA. CDR3 length: 15 residues. With 4 bases clipped from V and 8 bases from J, the junction kept 4 bases outside the gene matches. Full variable domain (missing parts from reference TRBV7-3 and TRBJ2-1): GAGVSQTPSNKVTEKGKYVELRCDPISGHTALYWYRQSLGQGPEFLIYFQGTGAADDSGLPNDRFFAVRPEGSVSTLKIQRTERGDSAVYLCASSYTGLAGDEQFFGPGTRLTVL.

The V call is TRBV28, the J call TRBJ1-1, with D possibly TRBD1 on 5 matching bases. Germline V gene sequence: CDR1 MDHEN, CDR2 SYDVKM. The CDR3 totals 13 residues. Trimming took off 3 bases at V and 9 bases at J, with 14 bases between the two ends. The CDR3 bases are TGTGCCAGCAGTTTGAGGGACGGGGGGAAAGCTTTCTTT. This codes for CASSLRDGGKAFF.

V is TRBV4-2 and J is TRBJ2-5, with 9 bases that match TRBD1. The V gene end was trimmed by 0 bases and the J gene end by 2 bases; junction bases not matched to a gene: 7. Germline CDR1 LGHNA, CDR2 YNFKEQ. The CDR3 is made up of 17 amino acids. CDR3 sequence: CASSQDPKTGGQETQYF. The DNA for the CDR3 is TGTGCCAGCAGCCAAGATCCTAAGACAGGGGGTCAAGAGACCCAGTACTTC.